This TCR beta chain is drawn from a study of cytomegalovirus exposure and HLA in healthy donors. The length of the CDR3 is 11 residues. Trimming cost V 7 bases and J 4 bases; bases outside gene matches: 1. Per germline, CDR1 SQVTM and CDR2 ANQGSEA. Despite likely unrecorded immune exposures, the donors were nominally healthy at the time of sampling. Use of 60 Vbeta and 13 Jbeta primers characterized the PCR. TCRdb keeps only in-frame clones here, not all; method: immunoSEQ multiplex PCR. The sample yields under 150,000 clones, around 79% seen once. The sequenced material came from PBMCs. The receptor was isolated from a man aged 35 to 55 in good health and CMV-seropositive. The chain couples TRBV29-1 to TRBJ2-7; 10 nucleotides agree with TRBD1. CDR3 nucleotide sequence: TGCAGCGGGGGACAGGGGTACGAGCAGTACTTC. Translated: CSGGQGYEQYF.